A selection of T cell receptor beta chains follows, all from one sample in a study of cytomegalovirus exposure and HLA in healthy donors. The table came from immunoSEQ multiplex PCR; TCRdb's copy has only in-frame clones and leaves some out. The data contain 200,000 or so clones, about 88% of them seen just once; the ten biggest clones take up about 0.24%. The sequenced material came from PBMCs. The receptor source for this set is a girl in the first two years of life in good health and CMV-seronegative. The CDR3 runs from the conserved cysteine through the conserved F or W. D genes are given only for firm matches. Size values are once, few and many counts, or a class for expanded clones, and some rows have none.

D	V	J	size	CDR3	DNA
TRBD2	TRBV19	TRBJ2-1	.	CASSREGPYNEQFF	TGTGCCAGTAGTCGGGAGGGACCCTACAATGAGCAGTTCTTC
.	TRBV4-3	TRBJ2-5	.	CASSLEPGEETQYF	TGCGCCAGCAGCCTAGAGCCGGGGGAAGAGACCCAGTACTTC
.	TRBV19	TRBJ2-1	.	CASSIYPDYYNEQFF	TGTGCCAGTAGTATATACCCGGACTACTACAATGAGCAGTTCTTC
.	TRBV30	TRBJ1-6	.	CACPGYRERSPLHF	TGTGCCTGCCCAGGGTACAGGGAAAGGTCACCCCTCCACTTT
TRBD1	TRBV9	TRBJ1-2	few	CASSPGGGYGYTF	TGTGCCAGCAGCCCAGGGGGAGGCTATGGCTACACCTTC
TRBD1	TRBV5-1	TRBJ1-5	.	CASSLGDSYSNQPQHF	TGCGCCAGCAGCTTGGGGGACAGTTATAGCAATCAGCCCCAGCATTTT
TRBD1	TRBV14	TRBJ2-5	.	CASSQDWGTGMGETQYF	TGTGCCAGCAGCCAAGACTGGGGGACAGGGATGGGGGAGACCCAGTACTTC
.	TRBV2	TRBJ2-1	.	CASRAYNEQFF	TGTGCCAGCAGGGCTTACAATGAGCAGTTCTTC
.	TRBV4-2	TRBJ2-1	.	CASSHLAPPNTEQFF	TGTGCCAGCAGCCACCTAGCTCCTCCGAACACTGAGCAGTTCTTC
.	TRBV19	TRBJ2-7	.	CASSIRVGQGSSYEQYF	TGTGCCAGTAGTATACGCGTGGGCCAAGGAAGCTCCTACGAGCAGTACTTC
.	TRBV21-1	TRBJ2-7	once	CASSKRGADSSYEQYF	TGTGCCAGCAGCAAAAGAGGGGCGGACAGCTCCTACGAGCAGTACTTC
.	TRBV5-1	TRBJ2-7	.	CASSLAGLPYEQYF	TGCGCCAGCAGCTTGGCCGGTTTACCCTACGAGCAGTACTTC
TRBD2	TRBV2	TRBJ2-7	.	CASSETSGGPYEQYF	TGTGCCAGCAGTGAAACTAGCGGGGGACCCTACGAGCAGTACTTC
.	TRBV9	TRBJ1-2	.	CAGSTGGSPNYGYTF	TGTGCCGGCAGCACGGGAGGGTCCCCTAACTATGGCTACACCTTC
.	TRBV2	TRBJ2-2	.	CASSLQGYTGELFF	TGTGCCAGCAGCCTACAGGGTTACACCGGGGAGCTGTTTTTT
.	TRBV15	TRBJ1-2	.	CATSSDRPLNYGYTF	TGTGCCACCAGCAGCGACAGGCCCCTCAACTATGGCTACACCTTC
TRBD2	TRBV5-1	TRBJ2-3	once	CASSLPASGRGDTQYF	TGCGCCAGCAGCCTACCAGCTAGCGGGAGGGGAGATACGCAGTATTTT
TRBD2	TRBV5-6	TRBJ2-7	.	CASSLLAGGYEQYF	TGTGCCAGCAGCCTATTAGCGGGAGGGTACGAGCAGTACTTC
TRBD1	TRBV5-1	TRBJ1-1	few	CASSLARPGQPSFF	TGCGCCAGCAGCTTGGCCAGACCGGGACAGCCCAGCTTCTTT
TRBD1	TRBV5-4	TRBJ2-1	.	CASSLDRGSYNEQFF	TGTGCCAGCAGCTTGGACAGGGGTTCCTACAATGAGCAGTTCTTC
.	TRBV6-5	TRBJ1-1	.	CASRYGGGNTEAFF	TGTGCCAGCAGATATGGCGGTGGTAACACTGAAGCTTTCTTT
.	TRBV27	TRBJ2-2	few	CASSEDSFRTNTGELFF	TGTGCCAGCAGCGAGGACAGTTTTAGAACGAACACCGGGGAGCTGTTTTTT
.	TRBV5-4	TRBJ1-3	.	CASSLGQGPFSGNTIYF	TGTGCCAGCAGCTTGGGGCAGGGCCCATTCTCTGGAAACACCATATATTTT
TRBD1	TRBV10-2	TRBJ2-7	.	CASSAGTGNYEQYF	TGCGCCAGCAGTGCCGGGACAGGGAATTACGAGCAGTACTTC
.	TRBV7-3	TRBJ2-5	.	CASSLTGAGETQYF	TGTGCCAGCAGCTTAACAGGGGCAGGCGAGACCCAGTACTTC
TRBD1	TRBV6-5	TRBJ2-5	.	CASSSGTGFGETQYF	TGTGCCAGCAGTTCCGGGACAGGATTCGGGGAGACCCAGTACTTC
TRBD2	TRBV5-1	TRBJ2-1	.	CASSLITSGSGSYNEQFF	TGCGCCAGCAGCTTGATAACTAGCGGGAGTGGATCCTACAATGAGCAGTTCTTC
.	TRBV30	TRBJ1-1	.	CAWSARGTEAFF	TGTGCCTGGAGTGCCCGGGGAACTGAAGCTTTCTTT
TRBD2	TRBV11-2	TRBJ2-1	.	CASSEGGSSYNEQFF	TGTGCCAGCAGCGAGGGCGGGAGCTCCTACAATGAGCAGTTCTTC
TRBD1	TRBV27	TRBJ1-1	.	CASSVGTGQNTEAFF	TGTGCCAGCAGTGTCGGGACAGGGCAGAACACTGAAGCTTTCTTT
TRBD2	TRBV7-9	TRBJ2-2	.	CASSLLRGGTGELFF	TGTGCCAGCAGCTTACTGCGGGGGGGGACCGGGGAGCTGTTTTTT
TRBD2	TRBV11-2	TRBJ2-7	few	CASSLEPGLDIPYEQYF	TGTGCCAGCAGCTTAGAACCGGGACTAGATATCCCCTACGAGCAGTACTTC
.	TRBV7-8	TRBJ2-5	.	CASSLAQVRDTGETQYF	TGTGCCAGCAGCTTAGCGCAGGTTCGGGATACTGGGGAGACCCAGTACTTC
.	TRBV7-9	TRBJ2-1	.	CASSFSGYEQFF	TGTGCCAGCAGCTTTTCGGGGTATGAGCAGTTCTTC
.	TRBV4-3	TRBJ2-3	few	CASSQDSGINTDTQYF	TGCGCCAGCAGCCAAGATTCGGGGATTAACACAGATACGCAGTATTTT
.	TRBV19	TRBJ2-7	once	CATSPSPQTHEQYF	TGTGCCACCAGCCCGAGCCCACAGACCCACGAGCAGTACTTC
.	TRBV7-2	TRBJ2-1	.	CASSQAGSGYIPYNEQFF	TGTGCCAGCAGCCAAGCCGGTAGCGGCTATATTCCCTACAATGAGCAGTTCTTC
TRBD1	TRBV6-1	TRBJ1-5	.	CASSAGQGDLGNQPQHF	TGTGCCAGCAGTGCCGGACAGGGAGACTTGGGCAATCAGCCCCAGCATTTT
.	TRBV11-2	TRBJ2-1	.	CASSLEWARGGQFF	TGTGCCAGCAGCTTAGAATGGGCCAGAGGGGGGCAGTTCTTC
TRBD1	TRBV10-2	TRBJ1-5	.	CASSGATGDQPQHF	TGCGCCAGCAGTGGAGCCACAGGGGATCAGCCCCAGCATTTT
.	TRBV18	TRBJ2-3	.	CASSPMELATSDTQYF	TGTGCCAGCTCACCCATGGAGCTAGCGACCTCAGATACGCAGTATTTT
TRBD1	TRBV11-2	TRBJ1-4	.	CASSRDRVDEKLFF	TGTGCCAGCAGCCGGGACAGGGTGGATGAAAAACTGTTTTTT
.	TRBV29-1	TRBJ2-2	.	CSVVRANTGELFF	TGCAGCGTTGTCAGGGCAAACACCGGGGAGCTGTTTTTT
.	TRBV19	TRBJ2-5	.	CASSIDREGGETQYF	TGTGCCAGTAGTATAGATCGAGAGGGAGGAGAGACCCAGTACTTC
.	TRBV7-6	TRBJ2-7	.	CASSFDQAGSYEQYF	TGTGCCAGCAGCTTCGATCAAGCGGGTTCATACGAGCAGTACTTC
TRBD1	TRBV19	TRBJ2-1	.	CARRTGDYNEQFF	TGTGCCAGGAGGACAGGGGATTACAATGAGCAGTTCTTC
TRBD2	TRBV4-3	TRBJ2-7	.	CASSQGTSGKYEQYF	TGCGCCAGCAGCCAGGGGACTAGCGGGAAATACGAGCAGTACTTC
.	TRBV6-5	TRBJ2-3	.	CASSYAPRGTQYF	TGTGCCAGCAGTTACGCGCCTAGAGGTACGCAGTATTTT
.	TRBV7-3	TRBJ2-1	.	CASSLSPTRVNEQFF	TGTGCCAGCAGCTTAAGCCCCACCCGGGTCAATGAGCAGTTCTTC
.	TRBV27	TRBJ2-7	.	CASSSKSYEQYF	TGTGCCAGCAGTTCTAAGTCCTACGAGCAGTACTTC
TRBD1	TRBV25-1	TRBJ2-7	few	CASGDSYEQYF	TGTGCCAGCGGGGACAGCTACGAGCAGTACTTC
.	TRBV6-5	TRBJ2-7	once	CASSLGEGGEQYF	TGTGCCAGCAGTTTGGGGGAAGGGGGCGAGCAGTACTTC
TRBD1	TRBV7-9	TRBJ1-4	.	CSSSLSGTGGNEKLFF	TGTTCCAGCAGCTTATCTGGGACAGGGGGTAATGAAAAACTGTTTTTT
.	TRBV6-1	TRBJ2-1	.	CASSEAGSSYNEQFF	TGTGCCAGCAGTGAAGCGGGCAGCTCCTACAATGAGCAGTTCTTC